The entry below describes one TCR beta chain. What it recognizes is unknown. This record comes from a study of STAT3 mutations in large granular lymphocyte leukemia. The repertoire was sequenced with immunoSEQ multiplex PCR; TCRdb's copy has only in-frame clones and lacks some. The table shows some 9,800 clones, with roughly nine tenths occurring only once. Study-level findings and limits: Every T-LGLL patient had at least one immunodominant TCRbeta clonotype.

This CDR3 spans 14 amino acids. V was pared by 6 bases and J by 0 bases, with 12 bases between. Germline loops: CDR1 KGHSH, CDR2 LQKENI. The sequenced sample consisted of peripheral blood mononuclear cells. J is TRBJ2-7 and V is TRBV18; D might be TRBD1 (6 bases). The clonotype comes from a man between 60 and 75 years old with T-cell large granular lymphocyte leukemia. Some clones in this sample may be carry-over from other donors' samples. The CDR3 spells CASSLDSNSYEQYF. The CDR3 DNA sequence: TGTGCCAGCTCGCTGGACAGCAACTCCTACGAGCAGTACTTC.